Below, 27 T cell receptor beta chains from the same sample are listed, as sequenced in a study of cytomegalovirus exposure and HLA in healthy donors. The PCR employed 60 Vbeta primers together with 13 Jbeta primers. Only in-frame clones appear in the TCRdb table, and some are missing; sequencing was by immunoSEQ multiplex PCR. The table records 90,000 to 130,000 clones, around three quarters of them present only once. The sample taken for sequencing was PBMCs. The receptors originated from a man aged 25 to 40 in good health and CMV-seropositive.

This clone has at least ten counts. The chain is built from TRBV9 and TRBJ2-7; 7 bases are shared with TRBD1. The CDR3 has 16 residues. Looked up from germline, CDR1 is SGDLS and CDR2 is YYNGEE. V was clipped by 0 bases and J by 4 bases; unmatched bases: 10. The CDR3 DNA follows: TGTGCCAGCAGCGTAGATGAGGGGGCCTTCCAATACGAGCAGTACTTC. It yields the protein CASSVDEGAFQYEQYF.

On this clone: The same CDR3 arises from other DNA sequences in this sample as well. This chain connects TRBV30 to TRBJ2-3; 7 bases match TRBD1. Germline V gene data show CDR1 as GTSNPN and CDR2 as SVGIG (reference sequence). Trimming took 4 bases from V and 3 from J; bases not matched to a gene: 1. This CDR3 is 12 amino acids long. In DNA, the CDR3 is TGTGCCTGGACGACAGGGACAGATACGCAGTATTTT. Amino acid sequence: CAWTTGTDTQYF.

V is TRBV4-3 and J is TRBJ1-6, with TRBD1 matching 11 bases. This CDR3 has 15 amino acids. V shed 0 bases, J shed 12 bases, and the junction held 4 bases outside the gene matches. CDR1 and CDR2 from the germline V gene are LGHNA and YSLEER. CDR3 amino acids: CASSQDRTGGQPLHF. DNA for the CDR3: TGCGCCAGCAGCCAAGATCGGACAGGGGGCCAACCCCTCCACTTT.

The rearrangement links TRBV6-1 to TRBJ2-2, with a tentative D call TRBD2 (6 bases). In germline, CDR1 is MNHNS, CDR2 SASEGT. With 5 bases removed from V and 4 bases from J, the gap between germline ends came to 14 bases. The CDR3 is 15 residues long. In DNA form, the CDR3 reads TGTGCCAGCAGTCCCTCCGGGGGTAGCACCGGGGAGCTGTTTTTT. Translating gives CASSPSGGSTGELFF.

This clone turned up a few times. The rearrangement joins TRBV19 to TRBJ2-2; 9 bases agree with TRBD1. J lost 4 bases, V lost 4 bases, and 7 bases had no gene match. The CDR3 is 16 residues long. The V gene's germline CDR1 is LNHDA and CDR2 SQIVND (reference sequence). The CDR3 sequence: CASSKGQGAGTGELFF. Written as DNA, the CDR3 is TGTGCCAGTAGTAAGGGACAGGGTGCGGGCACCGGGGAGCTGTTTTTT. The full variable domain, in which reference TRBV19 and TRBJ2-2 provide the parts outside the CDR3, is DGGITQSPKYLFRKEGQNVTLSCEQNLNHDAMYWYRQDPGQGLRLIYYSQIVNDFQKGDIAEGYSVSREKKESFPLTVTSAQKNPTAFYLCASSKGQGAGTGELFFGEGSRLTVL.

This rearrangement joins TRBV6-5 to TRBJ2-7, with TRBD2 matching 9 bases. With 6 bases clipped from V and 3 bases from J, the junction kept 9 bases outside the gene matches. The CDR3 is 15 amino acids. In germline, CDR1 is MNHEY, CDR2 SVGAGI. Here the CDR3 reads CASRPRTSAFYEQYF. CDR3 DNA sequence: TGTGCCAGCAGACCTCGGACTAGCGCCTTCTACGAGCAGTACTTC.

The chain links TRBV28 to TRBJ2-5; a weak D match, TRBD1 (5 bases). This CDR3 has 14 amino acids. V was trimmed by 5 bases and J by 5 bases, leaving 15 bases between them. Germline V gene lookup returns CDR1 MDHEN and CDR2 SYDVKM. For the CDR3, the DNA is TGTGCCAGCAGTCCTCCGGGCAGGGCCGAGACCCAGTACTTC. As protein: CASSPPGRAETQYF. Based on the CDR3 plus reference TRBV28 and TRBJ2-5, the full variable domain is DVKVTQSSRYLVKRTGEKVFLECVQDMDHENMFWYRQDPGLGLRLIYFSYDVKMKEKGDIPEGYSVSREKKERFSLILESASTNQTSMYLCASSPPGRAETQYFGPGTRLLVL.

The chain carries TRBV7-9 and TRBJ2-3; tentatively, D is TRBD2 (7 bases). Per germline, CDR1 SEHNR and CDR2 FQNEAQ (reference sequence). V shed 5 bases and J shed 3 bases, with 18 bases lying between them. This CDR3 has 16 residues. CDR3 loop: CASSPDWGGRTDTQYF. The CDR3 coding sequence is TGTGCCAGCAGCCCGGATTGGGGGGGCCGTACAGATACGCAGTATTTT. Together with reference TRBV7-9 and TRBJ2-3, the CDR3 gives the full variable domain: DTGVSQNPRHKITKRGQNVTFRCDPISEHNRLYWYRQTLGQGPEFLTYFQNEAQLEKSRLLSDRFSAERPKGSFSTLEIQRTEQGDSAMYLCASSPDWGGRTDTQYFGPGTRLTVL.

This clone appeared once. The gene calls are TRBV7-9 and TRBJ2-7, with TRBD1 matching 8 bases. V was pared by 3 bases and J by 4 bases, with 5 bases of the junction left unmatched. CDR3 length: 14 amino acids. CDR1 is SEHNR and CDR2 is FQNEAQ in the germline V gene (reference sequence). The CDR3 reads CASSFTGGVYEQYF. CDR3 sequence (DNA): TGTGCCAGCAGCTTTACAGGGGGTGTATACGAGCAGTACTTC.

The V call is TRBV7-9, the J call TRBJ2-7; TRBD2 might be the D (6 bases). Deletions cut 5 bases from V and 5 bases from J, with 13 bases between. CDR3 size: 13 residues. CDR1 is SEHNR, CDR2 FQNEAQ, per germline (reference sequence). The CDR3 DNA reads TGTGCCAGCAGCACCCAGGCGGGGAACGAGCAGTACTTC. Residues: CASSTQAGNEQYF.

The chain joins TRBV28 to TRBJ1-6, with D perhaps matching TRBD1 (6 bases). Trimming pared 10 bases from V and 9 bases from J, leaving 19 bases between. CDR3 length equals 14 residues. The germline V gene encodes CDR1 MDHEN and CDR2 SYDVKM. CDR3 nucleotides: TGTGCCACCCTCCGGGACAATGTTGTTTCACCCCTCCACTTT. Translation gives CATLRDNVVSPLHF.

The chain joins TRBV14 to TRBJ2-5; unclear D gene. The CDR3 is made up of 12 amino acids. Per germline, CDR1 SGHDN and CDR2 FVKESK. Trimming left V 2 bases short and J 2 bases short, with 3 bases between. In DNA, the CDR3 is TGTGCCAGCAGCCAACATCAAGAGACCCAGTACTTC. Translating it yields CASSQHQETQYF.

This clone was seen a handful of times. The V gene is TRBV5-1, the J gene TRBJ2-7, with 10 bases that match TRBD2. Germline V CDR1 and CDR2: SGHRS, YFSETQ. The CDR3 is made up of 14 amino acids. V shed 0 bases, J shed 6 bases, and the junction held 3 bases outside the gene matches. The CDR3 protein is CASSLGVAGGEQYF. The CDR3 DNA sequence: TGCGCCAGCAGCTTGGGAGTAGCGGGGGGCGAGCAGTACTTC.

This chain connects TRBV7-9 to TRBJ1-1, with D maybe TRBD1 (6 bases). The CDR3 is 13 residues long. CDR1 SEHNR and CDR2 FQNEAQ come from the germline V gene (reference sequence). V dropped 5 bases and J dropped 7 bases, with 14 bases sitting between them. The CDR3 DNA sequence: TGTGCCAGCAGCGCAACAGGGACGGATGAAGCTTTCTTT. This encodes CASSATGTDEAFF.

The rearrangement joins TRBV19 to TRBJ2-3; TRBD2 matches 8 bases. Germline trimming cut 3 bases from V and 4 bases from J; bases unmatched to any gene: 15. There are 18 residues in the CDR3. Germline V gene data show CDR1 as LNHDA and CDR2 as SQIVND (reference sequence). The CDR3 DNA is TGTGCCAGTAGTATCGGTAGAAGGCGGGGGGTCGGGGCAGATACGCAGTATTTT. Translating it yields CASSIGRRRGVGADTQYF.

This clone was seen just once. The rearrangement links TRBV10-2 to TRBJ2-5, with 13 bases that match TRBD2. V lost 5 bases, J lost 2 bases, and 2 bases stayed unmatched. Per the germline V gene, CDR1 is WSHSY and CDR2 is SAAADI. The CDR3 extends over 15 amino acids. The CDR3 sequence is CASSQLAGGQETQYF. The CDR3 DNA reads TGCGCCAGCAGTCAACTAGCGGGGGGGCAAGAGACCCAGTACTTC.

The chain is built from TRBV5-1 and TRBJ2-3; 9 bases agree with TRBD1. The V and J ends lost 0 bases and 4 bases, in that order; junction bases with no gene match: 0. This CDR3 comprises 14 residues. Per the germline V gene, CDR1 is SGHRS and CDR2 is YFSETQ. The DNA for the CDR3 is TGCGCCAGCAGCTTGGGACAGGGGGCAGATACGCAGTATTTT. It translates to CASSLGQGADTQYF.

V and J are TRBV5-4 and TRBJ2-3; 9 bases line up with TRBD2. There are 17 residues in the CDR3. V dropped 3 bases and J dropped 2; count of bases not matched to a gene: 10. Germline V lookup: CDR1 SGHNT, CDR2 YYREEE (reference sequence). CDR3: CASSWGSGGPLTDTQYF. The CDR3 DNA follows: TGTGCCAGCAGCTGGGGTAGCGGGGGACCTCTCACAGATACGCAGTATTTT.

The chain joins TRBV15 to TRBJ2-3; D may be TRBD1 (5 bases). Germline CDR1 LNHNV, CDR2 YYDKDF (reference sequence). The CDR3 consists of 14 residues. The germline V and J ends were trimmed by 5 bases and 2 bases, with 11 bases remaining between them. The CDR3 DNA is TGTGCCACCAGCGGCAGGGCCCACACAGATACGCAGTATTTT. Translated: CATSGRAHTDTQYF.

The chain uses TRBV5-6 and TRBJ1-2; tentatively, D is TRBD1 (5 bases). Trimming stripped 4 bases from V and 5 bases from J, with 12 bases between. Germline loops: CDR1 SGHDT, CDR2 YYEEEE. This CDR3 is built from 13 residues. The chain's CDR3 is CASSPMGTYGYTF. CDR3 coding DNA: TGTGCCAGCAGCCCGATGGGGACTTATGGCTACACCTTC.

For this clone: Different DNA sequences within this sample yield the same CDR3. CDR3 amino acids: CASSPSIQETQYF. CDR3 in DNA: TGTGCCAGCTCACCTTCAATCCAAGAGACCCAGTACTTC. The gene calls are TRBV18 and TRBJ2-5; D gene uncertain. Trimming removed 3 bases at V and 1 base at J, with 6 bases between. CDR3 length equals 13 residues. Per the germline V gene, CDR1 is KGHSH and CDR2 is LQKENI.

The rearrangement uses TRBV4-3 and TRBJ1-3; 7 bases are shared with TRBD1. The CDR3 runs to 15 residues. Losses at the gene ends were 10 bases for V and 1 base for J; bases not matched to a gene: 10. Per germline, CDR1 LGHNA and CDR2 YSLEER. CDR3 amino acids: CATRDSELSGNTIYF. The CDR3 DNA is TGCGCCACTAGGGACAGCGAACTTTCTGGAAACACCATATATTTT.

V usage is TRBV6-6 and J usage is TRBJ2-1; D is perhaps TRBD1 (5 bases). The length of the CDR3 is 14 residues. Germline V CDR1 and CDR2: MNHNY, SVGAGI (reference sequence). Trimming removed 6 bases at V and 4 bases at J, with 13 bases between. The CDR3 DNA reads TGTGCCAGCAGCAACGGTCAGGGATACAATGAGCAGTTCTTC. This translates into CASSNGQGYNEQFF.

The genes are TRBV5-1 and TRBJ1-4; 8 bases are shared with TRBD1. The CDR3 loop spans 17 amino acids. CDR1 is SGHRS and CDR2 is YFSETQ in the germline V gene. After removal of 3 bases from V and 7 bases from J, the junction contained 14 bases not matched to a gene. In DNA form, the CDR3 reads TGCGCCAGCAGCTCTGCAGGGGGCAGTATATCGGGTGAAAAACTGTTTTTT. Its protein is CASSSAGGSISGEKLFF.

This clone was counted a single time. CDR3 in DNA: TGTGCCAGCAGCCCCCTGGGGGCCGGGTACACTGAAGCTTTCTTT. This gives the protein CASSPLGAGYTEAFF. The chain employs TRBV28 and TRBJ1-1, with D perhaps matching TRBD1 (6 bases). This CDR3 is built from 15 residues. The V end lost 6 bases, the J end lost 3 bases, and 17 bases lay between the germline ends. The germline CDR1 and CDR2 sequences are MDHEN and SYDVKM. Filled out from reference TRBV28 and TRBJ1-1, the complete variable domain reads DVKVTQSSRYLVKRTGEKVFLECVQDMDHENMFWYRQDPGLGLRLIYFSYDVKMKEKGDIPEGYSVSREKKERFSLILESASTNQTSMYLCASSPLGAGYTEAFFGQGTRLTVV.

The sample holds one count of this clone. The V and J genes are TRBV30 and TRBJ2-1; 7 bases agree with TRBD1. This CDR3 has 13 amino acids. From germline, CDR1 is GTSNPN and CDR2 SVGIG (reference sequence). V was pared by 7 bases and J by 4 bases, with 7 bases of the junction left unmatched. The DNA for the CDR3 is TGTGCCTTCCAGGGGGTCCTTTACAATGAGCAGTTCTTC. It translates to CAFQGVLYNEQFF.

The V gene is TRBV13, the J gene TRBJ2-1; D is ambiguous. The CDR3 extends over 15 amino acids. Germline V gives CDR1 PRHDT, CDR2 FYEKMQ (reference sequence). V shed 5 bases and J shed 0 bases, with 11 bases lying between them. The CDR3 reads CASSRELSSYNEQFF. The DNA of the CDR3 is TGTGCCAGCAGCCGAGAGCTGAGCTCCTACAATGAGCAGTTCTTC.